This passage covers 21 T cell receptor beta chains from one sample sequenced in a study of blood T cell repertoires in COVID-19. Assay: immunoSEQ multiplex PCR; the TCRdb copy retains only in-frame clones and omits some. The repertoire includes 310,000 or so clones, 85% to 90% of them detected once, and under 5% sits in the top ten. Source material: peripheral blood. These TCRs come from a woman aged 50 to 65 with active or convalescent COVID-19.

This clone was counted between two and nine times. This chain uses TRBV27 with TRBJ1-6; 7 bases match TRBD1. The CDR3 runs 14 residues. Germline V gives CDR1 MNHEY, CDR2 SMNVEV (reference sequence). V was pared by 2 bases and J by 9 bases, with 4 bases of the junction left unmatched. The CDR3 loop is CASSLQGGGSPLHF. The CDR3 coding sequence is TGTGCCAGCAGTTTACAAGGGGGCGGTTCACCCCTCCACTTT.

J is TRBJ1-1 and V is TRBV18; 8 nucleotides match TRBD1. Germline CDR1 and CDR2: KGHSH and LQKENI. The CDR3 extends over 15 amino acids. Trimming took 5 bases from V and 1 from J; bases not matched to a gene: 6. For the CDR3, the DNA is TGTGCCAGCTCATTCCAGGGGACAGGGAACACTGAAGCTTTCTTT. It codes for CASSFQGTGNTEAFF.

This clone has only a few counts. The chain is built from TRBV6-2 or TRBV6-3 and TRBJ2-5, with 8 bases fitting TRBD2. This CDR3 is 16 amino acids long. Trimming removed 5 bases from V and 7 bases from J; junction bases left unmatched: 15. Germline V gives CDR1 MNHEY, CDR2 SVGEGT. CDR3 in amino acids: CASSPGGSGTQGTQYF. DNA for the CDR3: TGTGCCAGCAGTCCCGGGGGTAGCGGGACCCAGGGGACCCAGTACTTC.

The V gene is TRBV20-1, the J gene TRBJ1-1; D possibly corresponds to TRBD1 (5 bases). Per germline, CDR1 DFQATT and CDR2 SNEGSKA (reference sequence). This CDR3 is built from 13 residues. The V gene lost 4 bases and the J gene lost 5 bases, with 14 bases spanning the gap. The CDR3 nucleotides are TGCAGTGCTATTGAGGGGACTTGGACTGAAGCTTTCTTT. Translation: CSAIEGTWTEAFF.

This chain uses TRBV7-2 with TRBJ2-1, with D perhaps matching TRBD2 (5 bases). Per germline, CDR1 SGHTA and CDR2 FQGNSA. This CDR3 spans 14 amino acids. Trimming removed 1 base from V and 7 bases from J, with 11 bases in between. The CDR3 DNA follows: TGTGCCAGCAGCTTAGGCCGGTCGGGAAATGAGCAGTTCTTC. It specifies CASSLGRSGNEQFF.

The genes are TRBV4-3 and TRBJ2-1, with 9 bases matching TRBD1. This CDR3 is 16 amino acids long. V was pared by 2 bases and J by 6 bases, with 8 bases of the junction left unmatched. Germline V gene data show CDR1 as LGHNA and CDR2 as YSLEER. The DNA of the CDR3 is TGCGCCAGCAGCCAACTTGGGACAGGGAGAAGCAATGAGCAGTTCTTC. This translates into CASSQLGTGRSNEQFF.

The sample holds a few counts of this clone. The CDR3 spells CATSDYGGLFTDTQYF. CDR3 DNA sequence: TGTGCCACCAGTGATTACGGGGGGTTGTTCACAGATACGCAGTATTTT. This chain connects TRBV24-1 to TRBJ2-3; TRBD2 agrees at 7 bases. The CDR3 length is 16 residues. Germline CDR1 reads KGHDR; CDR2 reads SFDVKD. Trimming took 2 bases from V and 2 from J; bases not matched to a gene: 6.

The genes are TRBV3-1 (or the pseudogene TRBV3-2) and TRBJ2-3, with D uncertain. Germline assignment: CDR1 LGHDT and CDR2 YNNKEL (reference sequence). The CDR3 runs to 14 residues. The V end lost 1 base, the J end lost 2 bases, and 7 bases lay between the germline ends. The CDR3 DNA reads TGTGCCAGCAGCCAAGGTCGCTACACAGATACGCAGTATTTT. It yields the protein CASSQGRYTDTQYF.

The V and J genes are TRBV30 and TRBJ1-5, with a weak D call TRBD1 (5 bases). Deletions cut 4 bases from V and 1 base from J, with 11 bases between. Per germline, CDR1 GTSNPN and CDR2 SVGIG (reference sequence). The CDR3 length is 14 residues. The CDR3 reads CAWTQRGSNQPQHF. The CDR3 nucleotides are TGTGCCTGGACCCAACGGGGGAGCAATCAGCCCCAGCATTTT.

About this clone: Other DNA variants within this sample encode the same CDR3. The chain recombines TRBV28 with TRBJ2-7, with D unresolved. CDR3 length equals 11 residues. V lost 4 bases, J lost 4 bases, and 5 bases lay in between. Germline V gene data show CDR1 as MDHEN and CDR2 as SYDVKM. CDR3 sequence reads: CASSSQYEQYF. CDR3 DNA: TGTGCCAGCAGTTCCCAGTACGAGCAGTACTTC.

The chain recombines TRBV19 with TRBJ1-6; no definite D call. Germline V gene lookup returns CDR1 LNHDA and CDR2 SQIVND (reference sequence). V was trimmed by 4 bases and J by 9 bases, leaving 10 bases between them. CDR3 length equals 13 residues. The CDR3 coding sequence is TGTGCCAGTAGTAACGGGGTATCTTCACCCCTCCACTTT. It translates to CASSNGVSSPLHF.

The CDR3 nucleotides are TGTGCCAGCAGCGTAGGGGTGGGCAGCCGGCTTCTTAATGAAAAACTGTTTTTT. Amino acid sequence: CASSVGVGSRLLNEKLFF. The chain carries TRBV9 and TRBJ1-4; D remains ambiguous. Germline V gives CDR1 SGDLS, CDR2 YYNGEE. The CDR3 has 18 amino acids. The ends were cut back, 0 bases at V and 4 bases at J, with 19 bases in the middle.

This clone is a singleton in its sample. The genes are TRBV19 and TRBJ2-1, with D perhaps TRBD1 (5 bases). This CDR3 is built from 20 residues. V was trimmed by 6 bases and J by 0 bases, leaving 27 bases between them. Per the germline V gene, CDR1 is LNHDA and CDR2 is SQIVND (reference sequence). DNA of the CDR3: TGTGCCAGTAGCGAAGGGTACGGACAAGCTAAGATGAGCTCCTACAATGAGCAGTTCTTC. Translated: CASSEGYGQAKMSSYNEQFF.

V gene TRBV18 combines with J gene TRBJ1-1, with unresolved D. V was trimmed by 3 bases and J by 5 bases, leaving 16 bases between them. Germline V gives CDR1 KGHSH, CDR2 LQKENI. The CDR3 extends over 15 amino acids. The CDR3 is CASSPVTERGTEAFF. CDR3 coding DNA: TGTGCCAGCTCACCTGTAACGGAAAGAGGGACTGAAGCTTTCTTT.

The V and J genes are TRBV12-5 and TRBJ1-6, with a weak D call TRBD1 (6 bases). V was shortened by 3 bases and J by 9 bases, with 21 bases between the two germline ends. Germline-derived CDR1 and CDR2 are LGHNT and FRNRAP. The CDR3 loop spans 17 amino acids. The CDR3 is CASGFPRFRDIGSPLHF. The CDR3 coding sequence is TGTGCTAGTGGTTTTCCCCGTTTTAGGGACATAGGTTCACCCCTCCACTTT.

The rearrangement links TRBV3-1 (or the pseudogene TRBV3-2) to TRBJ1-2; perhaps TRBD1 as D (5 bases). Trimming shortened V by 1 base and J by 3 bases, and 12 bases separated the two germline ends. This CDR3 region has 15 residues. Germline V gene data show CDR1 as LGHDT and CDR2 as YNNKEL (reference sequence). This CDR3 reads CASSQGQLLDYGYTF. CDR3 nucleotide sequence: TGTGCCAGCAGCCAAGGACAGCTCCTTGACTATGGCTACACCTTC.

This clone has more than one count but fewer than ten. This chain's CDR3 is CASSELQGETQYF. The CDR3 DNA sequence: TGTGCCAGCAGTGAACTACAGGGGGAGACCCAGTACTTC. The genes are TRBV2 and TRBJ2-5; 7 bases align to TRBD1. Trimming cost V 2 bases and J 5 bases; bases outside gene matches: 2. Germline V CDR1 and CDR2: SNHLY, FYNNEI. The CDR3 is made up of 13 amino acids.

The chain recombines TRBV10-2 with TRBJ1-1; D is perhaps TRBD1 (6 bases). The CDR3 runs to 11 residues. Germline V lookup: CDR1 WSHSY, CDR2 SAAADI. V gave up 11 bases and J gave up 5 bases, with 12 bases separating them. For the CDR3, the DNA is TGCGCCCCAGGGGAGTGGACTGAAGCTTTCTTT. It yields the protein CAPGEWTEAFF.

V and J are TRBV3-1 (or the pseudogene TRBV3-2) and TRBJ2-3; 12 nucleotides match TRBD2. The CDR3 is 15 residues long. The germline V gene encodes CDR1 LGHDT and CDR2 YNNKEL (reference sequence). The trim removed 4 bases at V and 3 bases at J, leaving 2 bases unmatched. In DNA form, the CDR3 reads TGTGCCAGCAGCCCCGGGACTAGCGGGACAGATACGCAGTATTTT. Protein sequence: CASSPGTSGTDTQYF.

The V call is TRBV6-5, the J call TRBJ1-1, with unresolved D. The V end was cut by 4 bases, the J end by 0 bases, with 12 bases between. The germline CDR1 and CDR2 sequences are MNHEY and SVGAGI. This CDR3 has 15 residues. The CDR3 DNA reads TGTGCCAGCAGTTTCGGAGGACTACTGAACACTGAAGCTTTCTTT. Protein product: CASSFGGLLNTEAFF.

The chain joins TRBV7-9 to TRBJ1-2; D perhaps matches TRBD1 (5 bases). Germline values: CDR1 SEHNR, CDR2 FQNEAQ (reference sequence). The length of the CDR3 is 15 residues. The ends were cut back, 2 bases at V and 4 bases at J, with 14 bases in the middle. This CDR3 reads CASSLLRSGFYGYTF. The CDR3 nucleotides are TGTGCCAGCAGCTTACTCAGATCAGGGTTCTATGGCTACACCTTC.